This T cell receptor beta chain was sequenced for a study of blood T cell repertoires in COVID-19. The overall study: In each case, the material was cDNA or gDNA derived from T cells, B-cell-depleted T cells, or PBMCs.

Living in 24 US areas, the participants were between about 18 and 100 years of age. Cohort allocation depended upon clinical history that participants reported. Original processing methods: Reference gene primer amplification in the assay estimated nucleated cell counts. Generated by immunoSEQ multiplex PCR, the TCRdb table keeps only in-frame clones and is missing some. V, J and clone size reflect that table, while D and trimming were determined from the DNA. This table holds fewer than 350,000 clones, around 86% found once. Sequencing was done on a sample of PBMCs or T cells enriched from blood (not recorded which). The receptor was isolated from a woman aged 40-49 years with acute COVID-19.

The CDR3: CASSPFSGRTYNEQFF. CDR3 DNA sequence: TGCGCCAGCAGCCCTTTTAGCGGGAGGACCTACAATGAGCAGTTCTTC. The gene calls are TRBV4-1 and TRBJ2-1; 10 bases agree with TRBD2. With V trimmed by 4 bases and J by 2 bases, 5 bases remained unmatched. The germline CDR1 and CDR2 sequences are MGHRA and YSYEKL. The CDR3 length is 16 residues.